The present TCR beta chain was sequenced within a study of cytomegalovirus exposure and HLA in healthy donors. On this clone: Its cognate antigen is unknown.

The protocol was immunoSEQ multiplex PCR, while the TCRdb copy is restricted to in-frame clones and leaves out a portion. The table lists around 300,000 clones, approximately 88% of them singletons. Study-wide results and limits: As confirmed in vitro, a few CMV-associated chains were specific for CMV antigens.

Germline V gives CDR1 SNHLY, CDR2 FYNNEI. This CDR3 comprises 15 residues. V lost 0 bases and J lost 10, with 18 bases in between. Sequencing was done on a sample of PBMCs. J is TRBJ1-2 and V is TRBV2, with D hard to call. This TCR came from a woman under 30 in good health and CMV-seronegative. CDR3 coding DNA: TGTGCCAGCAGTGAAGCGACAATGCGGGCCGCCATCTACACCTTC. It translates to CASSEATMRAAIYTF.